The 13 T cell receptor beta chains presented below share a single source sample, sequenced in a study of shared clonotypes between healthy human individuals. TCRdb's table, derived via immunoSEQ multiplex PCR, lists solely in-frame clones and lacks some. This sample has some 500,000 clones, with 75% to 80% found just once. The material sequenced was PBMCs. Every receptor here comes from a woman aged 40 to 50 in good health. Some clones in this sample may be carry-over from other donors' samples.

Concerning this clone: A read error is possible here, since a much larger clone lies one base away. The CDR3 reads CASSTAASRRNIQYF. The CDR3 DNA reads as TGCGCCAGCAGCACCGCGGCTAGCAGGAGAAACATTCAGTACTTC. The V gene is TRBV5-1, the J gene TRBJ2-4; tentative D call: TRBD2 (5 bases). Trimming pared 4 bases from V and 6 bases from J, leaving 17 bases between. CDR1 SGHRS and CDR2 YFSETQ come from the germline V gene. The CDR3 extends over 15 amino acids. Supplemented by reference TRBV5-1 and TRBJ2-4, the full variable domain reads KAGVTQTPRYLIKTRGQQVTLSCSPISGHRSVSWYQQTPGQGLQFLFEYFSETQRNKGNFPGRFSGRQFSNSRSEMNVSTLELGDSALYLCASSTAASRRNIQYFGAGTRLSVL.

This sequence joins TRBV5-1 and TRBJ2-7; 7 nucleotides line up with TRBD2. V gave up 4 bases and J gave up 2 bases; unmatched junction bases: 6. The length of the CDR3 is 14 residues. Germline assignment: CDR1 SGHRS and CDR2 YFSETQ. The CDR3 protein is CASSPTSSPYEQYF. CDR3 DNA sequence: TGCGCCAGCAGCCCGACTAGCTCCCCCTACGAGCAGTACTTC.

This chain uses TRBV5-6 with TRBJ2-3, with D possibly being TRBD1 (5 bases). The CDR3 length is 14 residues. Per the germline V gene, CDR1 is SGHDT and CDR2 is YYEEEE. The V gene lost 0 bases and the J gene lost 2 bases, with 7 bases spanning the gap. CDR3 residues: CASSLEGYTDTQYF. The CDR3 DNA follows: TGTGCCAGCAGCTTGGAGGGGTACACAGATACGCAGTATTTT.

The CDR3 DNA is TGTGCCAGCAGCTTAGCAGGGACATACCCAACTAATGAAAAACTGTTTTTT. It encodes CASSLAGTYPTNEKLFF. V is TRBV7-6 and J is TRBJ1-4, with D possibly matching TRBD1 (6 bases). Germline lookup yields CDR1 SGHVS and CDR2 FNYEAQ. The V end was cut by 0 bases, the J end by 0 bases, with 11 bases between. The CDR3 totals 17 residues.

In regard to this clone: With a much larger clone just one base away, this may be a read error. The rearrangement joins TRBV29-1 to TRBJ1-3; D is ambiguous. The CDR3 totals 14 residues. Looked up from germline, CDR1 is SQVTM and CDR2 is ANQGSEA. CDR3 region: CSVVKGSSGNTIHF. The CDR3 nucleotides are TGCAGCGTTGTTAAGGGCAGCTCTGGAAACACCATACATTTT.

This chain links TRBV11-2 with TRBJ2-1; D not certain. This CDR3 region has 11 residues. V was pared by 3 bases and J by 8 bases, with 5 bases between. Germline V gene data show CDR1 as SGHAT and CDR2 as FQNNGV. The CDR3 DNA sequence: TGTGCCAGCAGCTTTGACTATGAGCAGTTCTTC. This sequence encodes CASSFDYEQFF.

In its sample, this clone was seen a few times. The chain recombines TRBV13 with TRBJ2-3; 8 positions agree with TRBD2. Germline V gene lookup returns CDR1 PRHDT and CDR2 FYEKMQ (reference sequence). This CDR3 has 15 amino acids. Trimming took 3 bases from V and 3 from J; bases not matched to a gene: 5. This chain's CDR3 is CASSLGSGDTDTQYF. CDR3 bases: TGTGCCAGCAGCTTGGGTAGCGGGGATACAGATACGCAGTATTTT.

This clone appeared a few times. The chain recombines TRBV7-9 with TRBJ2-7; TRBD2 matches 12 bases. Germline CDR1 is SEHNR and CDR2 is FQNEAQ (reference sequence). This CDR3 comprises 15 residues. V lost 5 bases and J lost 2; bases outside the gene matches: 4. This CDR3 is CASSLGLAGTYEQYF. DNA for the CDR3: TGTGCCAGCAGCCTCGGACTAGCGGGAACCTACGAGCAGTACTTC.

This clone was picked up one time. The gene calls are TRBV28 and TRBJ2-7; the D is unclear. V was pared by 10 bases and J by 6 bases, with 7 bases between. The CDR3 loop spans 9 amino acids. Germline-derived CDR1 and CDR2 are MDHEN and SYDVKM. This CDR3 reads CATGSEQYF. The DNA for the CDR3 is TGTGCCACAGGATCCGAGCAGTACTTC.

The chain combines TRBV30 with TRBJ1-5; D remains unclear. The CDR3 extends over 12 amino acids. Trimming stripped 0 bases from V and 7 bases from J, with 7 bases between. Germline CDR1 reads GTSNPN; CDR2 reads SVGIG (reference sequence). As DNA, the CDR3 is TGTGCCTGGAGTGTAGATGAGCAGCCCCAGCATTTT. Translation: CAWSVDEQPQHF.

Note on this clone: This likely stems from a read error, as it lies one base from a far larger clone. The CDR3 nucleotides are TGTGCCTTAGCCTTGGCCCAGATAGTGGCCTACGAGCAGTACTTC. The encoded protein is CALALAQIVAYEQYF. The V and J genes are TRBV30 and TRBJ2-7; D gene ambiguous. The germline V gene has CDR1 GTSNPN and CDR2 SVGIG (reference sequence). V shed 7 bases and J shed 2 bases, with 21 bases lying between them. The CDR3 runs to 15 residues. Combining the CDR3 with reference TRBV30 and TRBJ2-7 gives the whole variable domain SQTIHQWPATLVQPVGSPLSLECTVEGTSNPNLYWYRQAAGRGLQLLFYSVGIGQISSEVPQNLSASRPQDRQFILSSKKLLLSDSGFYLCALALAQIVAYEQYFGPGTRLTVT.

This clone came up once. The chain uses TRBV2 and TRBJ1-1, with unresolved D. V lost 6 bases, J lost 1 base, and 9 bases lay in between. Germline lookup yields CDR1 SNHLY and CDR2 FYNNEI. CDR3 length: 13 amino acids. In DNA, the CDR3 is TGTGCCAGCAGCACACTTCAGAACACTGAAGCTTTCTTT. This sequence encodes CASSTLQNTEAFF.

J is TRBJ1-6 and V is TRBV28; tentatively, D is TRBD1 (6 bases). The germline CDR1 and CDR2 sequences are MDHEN and SYDVKM. CDR3 size: 13 residues. The V end was cut by 4 bases, the J end by 5 bases, with 6 bases between. Here the CDR3 reads CASSWDNNSPLHF. In nucleotides, the CDR3 is TGTGCCAGCAGTTGGGACAATAATTCACCCCTCCACTTT.